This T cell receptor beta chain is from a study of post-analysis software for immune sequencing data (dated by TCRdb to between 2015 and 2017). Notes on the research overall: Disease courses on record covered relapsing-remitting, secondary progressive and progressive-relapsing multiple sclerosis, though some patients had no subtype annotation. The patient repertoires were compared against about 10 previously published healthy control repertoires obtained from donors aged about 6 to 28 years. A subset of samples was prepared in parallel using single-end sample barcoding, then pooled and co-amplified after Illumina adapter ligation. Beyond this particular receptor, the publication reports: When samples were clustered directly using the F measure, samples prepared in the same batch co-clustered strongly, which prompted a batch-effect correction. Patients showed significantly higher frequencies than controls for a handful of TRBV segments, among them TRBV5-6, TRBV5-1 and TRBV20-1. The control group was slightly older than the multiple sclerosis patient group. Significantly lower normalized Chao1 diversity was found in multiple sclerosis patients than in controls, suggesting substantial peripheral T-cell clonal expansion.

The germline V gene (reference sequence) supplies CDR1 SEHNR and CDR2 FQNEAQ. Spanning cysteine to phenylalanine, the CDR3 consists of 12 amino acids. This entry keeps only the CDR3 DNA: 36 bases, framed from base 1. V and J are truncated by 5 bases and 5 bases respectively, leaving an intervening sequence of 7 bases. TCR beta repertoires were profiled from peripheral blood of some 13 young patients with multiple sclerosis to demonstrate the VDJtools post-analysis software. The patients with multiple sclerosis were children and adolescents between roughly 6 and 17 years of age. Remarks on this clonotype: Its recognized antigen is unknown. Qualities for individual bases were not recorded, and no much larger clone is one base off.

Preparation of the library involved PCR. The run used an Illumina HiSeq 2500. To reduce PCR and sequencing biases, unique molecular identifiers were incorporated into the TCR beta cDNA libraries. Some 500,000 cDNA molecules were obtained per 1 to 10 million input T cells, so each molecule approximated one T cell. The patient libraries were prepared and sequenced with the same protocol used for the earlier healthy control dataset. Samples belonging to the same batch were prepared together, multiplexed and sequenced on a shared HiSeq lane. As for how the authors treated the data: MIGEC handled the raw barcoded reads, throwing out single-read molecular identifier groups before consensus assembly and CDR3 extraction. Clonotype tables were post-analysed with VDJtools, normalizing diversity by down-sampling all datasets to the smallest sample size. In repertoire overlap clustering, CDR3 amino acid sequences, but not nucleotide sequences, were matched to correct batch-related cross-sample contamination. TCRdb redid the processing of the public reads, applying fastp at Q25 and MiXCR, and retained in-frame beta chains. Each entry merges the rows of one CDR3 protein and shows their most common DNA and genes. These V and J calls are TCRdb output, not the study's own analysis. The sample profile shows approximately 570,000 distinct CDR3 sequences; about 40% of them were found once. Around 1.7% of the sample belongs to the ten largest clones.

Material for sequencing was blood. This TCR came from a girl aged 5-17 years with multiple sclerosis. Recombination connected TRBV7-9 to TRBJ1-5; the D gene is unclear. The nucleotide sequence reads TGTGCCAGCAGCACCGGGTATCAGCCCCAGCATTTT. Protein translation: CASSTGYQPQHF.